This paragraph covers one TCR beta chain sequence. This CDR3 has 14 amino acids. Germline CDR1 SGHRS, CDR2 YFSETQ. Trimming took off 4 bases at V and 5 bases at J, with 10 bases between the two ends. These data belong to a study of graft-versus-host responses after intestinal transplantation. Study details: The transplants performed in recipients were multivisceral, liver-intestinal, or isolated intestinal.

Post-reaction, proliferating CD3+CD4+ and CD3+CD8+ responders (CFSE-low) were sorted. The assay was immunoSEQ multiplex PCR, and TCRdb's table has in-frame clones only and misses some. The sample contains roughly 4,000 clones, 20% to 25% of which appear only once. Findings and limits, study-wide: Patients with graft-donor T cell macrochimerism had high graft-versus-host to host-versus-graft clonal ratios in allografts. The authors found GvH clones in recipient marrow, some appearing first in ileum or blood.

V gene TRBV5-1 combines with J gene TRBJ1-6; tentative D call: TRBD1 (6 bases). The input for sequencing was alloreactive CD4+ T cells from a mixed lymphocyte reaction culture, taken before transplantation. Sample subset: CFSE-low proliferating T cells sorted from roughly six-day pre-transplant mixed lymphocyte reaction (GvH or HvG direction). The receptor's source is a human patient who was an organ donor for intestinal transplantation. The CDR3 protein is CASSTHRDNSPLHF. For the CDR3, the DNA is TGCGCCAGCAGCACCCACAGGGATAATTCACCCCTCCACTTT.